The T cell receptor beta chain under discussion was sequenced for a study of CD8 T cells in ankylosing spondylitis. Per the germline V gene, CDR1 is SNHLY and CDR2 is FYNNEI. The CDR3 is 13 amino acids. V lost 5 bases to trimming and J lost 2 bases; unmatched junction nucleotides: 2. Many counts were recorded for this clonotype. TCRdb re-analysed the 5' RACE reads in MiXCR, keeping a single row per CDR3 protein. The sample records 10,000 to 15,000 distinct CDR3 sequences, about 2.7% being singletons. The sample was blood, either unsorted or a sorted T cell fraction (not recorded which). This clonotype was sampled from a male donor with ankylosing spondylitis or in good health (not recorded which). The chain combines TRBV2 with TRBJ2-5, with 7 bases that match TRBD2. CDR3 in DNA: TGTGCCAGCAGTCCGGGACTACAAGAGACCCAGTACTTC. This codes for CASSPGLQETQYF. Drawing the rest from reference TRBV2 and TRBJ2-5, the complete variable domain is EPEVTQTPSHQVTQMGQEVILRCVPISNHLYFYWYRQILGQKVEFLVSFYNNEISEKSEIFDDQFSVERPDGSNFTLKIRSTKLEDSAMYFCASSPGLQETQYFGPGTRLLVL.